This TCR beta chain derives from a study of cytomegalovirus exposure and HLA in healthy donors (dated by TCRdb to about 2017). About the study as a whole: An earlier analysis of several hundred of the donors reported roughly 300 Gb of sequence data and around 120 million unique TCR beta sequences from some 180 million T cells. A later analysis re-examined previously published TCR beta repertoires from more than 550 donors and added high-resolution HLA genotyping to investigate patterns of TCR occurrence. Genome-wide SNP genotypes for about 55% of the 666 donors were used in a later genetic analysis, which treated that subset as a discovery cohort. In addition to the first cohort of 650 to 800 subjects, a separate validation cohort of 120 different subjects was used. Typing coverage differed by locus: A, B, C, DRB1 and DQB1 were typed in roughly 629-630 donors, DQA1 in 522, DPA1 in approximately 610, and DPB1 in just under 480. An early release that covered some 630 HLA-typed donors contained about 300 gigabases of sequencing data and tens of millions of unique TCR sequences. Roughly five DR-DQ haplotypes were handled as single units for association and clustering, since linkage in the cohort was strong. To predict cytomegalovirus infection status, the study brought together high-throughput TCR immunosequencing, statistical association of individual TCRs with disease status, and machine learning. Among the approximately 430 genotyped donors, more than 70% belonged to the genetic ancestry cluster associated with self-reported Caucasian donors. Rather than drawing on any new phenotypic data, the later analysis identified candidate immune exposures from TCR beta sequences and the way those sequences occurred across donors. All discovery cohort repertoires had been generated using a single sequencing platform. Class I and class II HLA loci were covered by the typing at four-digit resolution. The study used immunosequencing to profile the T cell repertoires of around 600 subjects and linked those repertoires to cytomegalovirus serostatus. The study was designed to test whether signatures of past pathogen exposure could be identified by cataloging public T cell receptors. In an earlier analysis of a few hundred of the donors, high-throughput TCR beta sequencing was used to judge whether each TCR beta V gene segment behaved as functional or pseudogenic. Donor age, sex, ethnicity and CMV serostatus were collected together with the repertoire data. Among 398 genotyped donors of the cohort, an average of around 250,000 unique TCR beta nucleotide sequences was sequenced per donor, of which 15% to 20% were non-productive.

What the work shows at the level of the full study, not this receptor alone: Presence/absence analyses assumed roughly uniform sequencing depth across donors, an assumption that may not hold. A group of highly shared sequence variants was considered likely to be a technical artifact of the sequencing pipeline. A later analysis found that most CMV-associated TCR beta chains appeared HLA-restricted, with HLA associations seemingly driven largely by CMV exposure. The only immune exposure information available for the cohort was CMV serostatus. Because HLA typing was missing for some donors at each locus, association tests included only the typed subset. An association between a missense DCLRE1C variant and V-gene and J-gene trimming of TCR beta chains was found in a later genetic analysis and replicated in an independent cohort. The authors suggested that the approach could potentially be generalized to other disease states and immunological phenotypes. In a later analysis, several top co-occurrence clusters were reported to appear linked to parvovirus B19, influenza, CMV and Epstein-Barr virus. The classifier was reported to diagnose cytomegalovirus status with high specificity and sensitivity in both the original cohort and the validation cohort. Because the 87-base-pair reads could not distinguish some IMGT-functional V segments, including TRBV6-2 and TRBV6-3, those segments were excluded. The study gave a list of more than 150 TCR beta chains associated with cytomegalovirus. In an earlier analysis of approximately 590 of the donors, most TCR beta V segments were observed in productive rearrangements about 87% or about 30% of the time, broadly matching IMGT annotations. When HLA alleles, especially DR and DQ, strongly co-occurred, attributing TCR associations to individual alleles was difficult. This cohort had only TCR beta chains sequenced, and the lack of alpha or paired-chain data limited which features could be detected. Because counts were too low, seventeen rarely observed V segments, including chromosome 9 orphons, were excluded from the earlier analysis of some 590 of the donors. A further reported finding was that TCR beta sequences accurately predicted the HLA-A and HLA-B alleles for most subjects in the first cohort. Linkage disequilibrium might explain the correlated functional status among segregating V segments, but an unknown experimental factor could not be excluded. In a later analysis, HLA-associated TCR beta chains were found to be more clonally expanded and to have lower generation probabilities than equally common non-associated chains. A later analysis associated 16,951 TCR beta sequences with specific HLA alleles at a false discovery rate of 0.05. According to a later analysis, TCR association rates differed among HLA loci, with DRB1 alleles showing the most associated TCRs and HLA-C alleles showing the fewest. According to a later genetic analysis, donors in an Asian-associated ancestry cluster had fewer N-insertions in productive TCRs than the roughly 700-donor mean. Three of the identified cytomegalovirus-associated TCR beta chains were confirmed in vitro to be specific for cytomegalovirus antigens. While some public TCRs were present in many individuals, most TCR sequences turned up only very rarely across donors.

Including the terminal cysteine and phenylalanine, the CDR3 comprises 15 residues. Only CDR3 DNA is held: 45 bases, read in frame from base 1. Unmatched junction bases come to 5, with V trimmed by 4 bases and J by 6 bases. For CDR1 and CDR2, the germline V gene (reference sequence) lists SEHNR and FQNEAQ. This clone was detected a few times. Its target antigen remains unknown. It has no much larger one-base neighbor in the sample; base qualities were not kept. The cohort was made up of roughly 670 healthy bone marrow donors. At the time of sampling, every cohort member was nominally healthy, though immune exposures that went unrecorded were likely present. The donor tested CMV seronegative, placing the donor among the 350 to 400 seronegative members of the cohort. A peripheral blood sample was collected from each donor, and TCR beta sequencing was performed on peripheral blood mononuclear cells. The Qiagen DNeasy Blood Extraction Kit was used to extract genomic DNA from the blood cell samples.

The receptor library was made with the immunoSEQ multiplex PCR assay. A mixture of 60 forward primers for TCR Vbeta segments and 13 reverse primers for TCR Jbeta segments was used in the multiplex PCR. The CDR3 region of rearranged TCR beta genes was amplified from genomic DNA by a multiplex PCR assay. Amplified TCR beta libraries were sequenced as 87-base-pair reads on the Illumina HiSeq System. As for the authors' bioinformatics: Across the 666 repertoires, a later analysis counted some 80 million unique TCR beta chains, approximately 12 million of which were shared by at least two donors. To remove PCR and sequencing errors, raw reads were error-corrected and collapsed into unique sequences using a nearest-neighbor algorithm that merged closely related sequences. V, D and J gene segments were assigned by aligning CDR3 sequences to IMGT reference sequences. For a sequence to be retained, a match of at least six nucleotides was required to both a V gene segment and a J gene segment. A rearrangement was called productive if the CDR3 had no stop codons and remained in frame with V and J, and every other rearrangement was called non-productive. Following IMGT convention, CDR3 was defined as the stretch from the second conserved V-encoded cysteine to the conserved J-encoded phenylalanine. Sequences without an unambiguous match to a single V gene segment were excluded from the earlier analysis of over 500 of the donors. An earlier analysis of about 590 of the donors classified V segments as functional when productive rearrangements were above 56.7% and as segregating when the standard deviation between donors was above 5%. To diagnose cytomegalovirus status from the catalog of TCR beta chain sequences, a statistical classification framework was built. In a later analysis, TCR nucleotide sequences were compared against IMGT/GENE-DB human TR gene sequences so that V and J genes could be assigned. The TCRdist pipeline was used in a later analysis to assign CDR3 sequences and most-parsimonious VDJ recombination scenarios. In a later analysis, each TCR beta chain was defined by its CDR3 amino acid sequence together with its V-gene family, and reads without a unique V-gene family were excluded. In a later analysis, 550 to 650 highly shared, low-generation-probability nucleotide sequences were removed to address suspected cross-contamination and a sequencing artifact. For each public chain, a later analysis derived a clonal expansion index from normalized ranks of inferred template counts within each repertoire. A later analysis computed generation probabilities with a VDJ recombination model fitted to out-of-frame rearrangements, and checked the results against IGoR. A later analysis scored TCR-TCR, TCR-HLA and TCR-CMV co-occurrence with hypergeometric tests, applying a repertoire-size bias correction to TCR pairs. False discovery rates were estimated in a later analysis by permuting HLA or CMV assignments 20 times. In a later analysis, co-occurring TCRs were grouped with DBSCAN, and TCRdist sequence similarity was added when clustering was performed within HLA-allele-positive subsets. Repertoires with fewer than 30,000 or more than 120,000 public chains, plus five repertoires with anomalous nucleotide sharing, were excluded from co-occurrence clustering. In its TCRdb copy, this immuneACCESS table keeps in-frame sequences only and misses some clones. Where compared with another copy, unresolved V genes explain less than half of these, and the others have no known cause. That table is the source of V, J and clone size, and D and trimming were worked out from the DNA. The sample table records around 63,000 clones; more than 60% of these occur just once. The ten biggest clones cover roughly 3% of the sample.

The receptor was derived from a woman under 40 in good health and CMV-seronegative. The chain is made from TRBV7-9 and TRBJ2-2; 10 central bases correspond to TRBD1. Input material: PBMCs. In nucleotides, the sequence is TGTGCCAGCAGCTCGGACAGGGGGTTGTCCGGGGAGCTGTTTTTT. It is translated as CASSSDRGLSGELFF.